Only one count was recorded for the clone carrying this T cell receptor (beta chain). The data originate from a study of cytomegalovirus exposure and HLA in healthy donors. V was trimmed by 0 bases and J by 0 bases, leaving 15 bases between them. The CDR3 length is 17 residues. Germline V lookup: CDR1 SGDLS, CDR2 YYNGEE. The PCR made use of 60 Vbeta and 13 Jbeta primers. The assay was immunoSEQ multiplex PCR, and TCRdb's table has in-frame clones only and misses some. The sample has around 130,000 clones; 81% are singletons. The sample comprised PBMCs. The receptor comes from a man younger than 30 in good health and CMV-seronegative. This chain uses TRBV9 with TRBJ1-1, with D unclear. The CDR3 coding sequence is TGTGCCAGCAGCGTAGAAGTGAAGGTTACTATGAACACTGAAGCTTTCTTT. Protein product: CASSVEVKVTMNTEAFF.